This TCR beta chain was documented in a study of blood T cell repertoires in COVID-19 (dated by TCRdb to about 2020). For the wider study: Collaborator samples came from the United States, Italy and Spain and covered acute and convalescent phases of COVID-19. The prospective study material was composed of cDNA or gDNA derived from T cells, B-cell-depleted T cells, or PBMCs. The repertoires were released in a freely available public database meant as a resource for research on the immune response to SARS-CoV-2. The dataset comprised deeply sampled blood TCRbeta repertoires from subjects exposed to, actively infected with, or recovered from COVID-19. A de-identified subject ID, COVID-19 status, age in years and sex were almost always included in the sample metadata. Where HLA class I and class II types were available, the types were taken from metadata supplied by the sample provider, not from assay-based typing. The samples were drawn from the first 160 participants of the ongoing ImmuneRACE study and from 950 to 1,500 subjects provided by 6 global collaborators. Findings and caveats that apply to the study as a whole: The quantity of clinical and demographic metadata differed by source and by participant and was supplied without curation.

Remarks on this clone: It has no known antigen specificity. Base qualities were left out, and no much larger clone turns up one base away.

Each collaborating institution followed its own protocols to collect whole blood in K2EDTA tubes. For TCRbeta analysis, collaborator samples were shipped as frozen whole blood, as isolated PBMCs, or as DNA extracted from either sample type. Including the terminal cysteine and phenylalanine, the CDR3 comprises 14 residues. Only the CDR3 portion is preserved as DNA: 42 bases, with reading frame beginning at the first base. V sheds 3 bases and J sheds 1 base, leaving 8 bases between their ends. CDR1 and CDR2 are drawn from the germline V gene (reference sequence): MNHEY, SMNVEV. TCRbeta CDR3 regions were amplified from genomic DNA by means of the immunoSEQ Assay, a bias-controlled multiplex PCR. The published analysis was carried out like this. Nucleated cell counts per sample were estimated from amplification of reference gene primers within the assay. To quantify the absolute abundance of each unique TCRbeta CDR3 rearrangement, sequence reads were collapsed and filtered. For each sample, productive Simpson clonality was calculated by taking the square root of Simpson's diversity index across productive rearrangements. The immuneACCESS repertoire file appears here via TCRdb, limited to in-frame rearrangements. These files lack a portion of the clones; in checked studies, under half of the deficit traces to unresolved V genes, and the cause of the others is not known. The DNA was the basis for D and trimming; V, J and clone size are from that table. The sample table lists 75,000 to 100,000 clones, around 85% of them with a count of one. 4% to 5.5% of the sample goes to the ten largest clones.

Material for sequencing was peripheral blood. The TCR comes from a man in his fifties or sixties with acute or convalescent COVID-19. The chain couples TRBV27 to TRBJ2-3, with the D gene uncertain. In nucleotides, the sequence is TGTGCCAGCAGTTTCTCTGTCGGCACAGATACGCAGTATTTT. Translated, it reads CASSFSVGTDTQYF.